The present entry profiles one TCR beta chain with its context. Its antigen is unidentified. Trimming removed 7 bases from V and 4 bases from J, with 13 bases in between. CDR3 length equals 13 residues. Germline assignment: CDR1 SGHTA and CDR2 FQGNSA. The data stem from a study of shared clonotypes between healthy human individuals. Across the whole study: Three plates were used per donor for CD4 naive, three for CD4 memory, two for CD8 naive and one for CD8 memory.

For each subset, genomic DNA was distributed in equal portions over several immunoSEQ plates. Authors' data handling: ImmunoSEQ output held junction-only sequences without quality scores, so filtering differed. Libraries were prepared by immunoSEQ multiplex PCR; TCRdb keeps only in-frame clonotypes and omits some of them. The V and J calls and clone size are taken from that table; D and trimming were inferred from the DNA. Among around 1,900,000 clones listed, about 94% were seen once. Naive CD8 cells, CD45RO-negative and positively selected for CCR7, excluded terminally differentiated effector memory CD45RA+ cells. Findings and caveats of the study: The generation probabilities recorded for non-shared clonotypes fell below those of clonotypes shared by all four donors.

The V call is TRBV7-2, the J call TRBJ1-1, with TRBD1 as a possible D gene (6 bases). Material: naive CD8+ T cells from PBMCs. The sequence derives from a man aged 18 to 30 in good health. Some clones in this sample may be carry-over from other donors' samples. CDR3 DNA: TGTGCCAGCAAACAGGGCAGGAGCACTGAAGCTTTCTTT. It yields the protein CASKQGRSTEAFF.